A single sample gave rise to the 32 T cell receptor beta chains below, sequenced in a study of blood T cell repertoires in COVID-19. Assay used: immunoSEQ multiplex PCR; TCRdb lists only in-frame clones, some missing. The data hold under 300,000 clones, with 87% observed a single time. The specimen sequenced was PBMCs or T cells enriched from blood (not recorded which). Receptor source: a woman aged 30 to 39 with acute COVID-19.

This rearrangement joins TRBV3-1 (or the pseudogene TRBV3-2) to TRBJ2-1; 9 bases fit TRBD1. V lost 4 bases to trimming and J lost 8 bases; unmatched junction nucleotides: 9. Germline values: CDR1 LGHDT, CDR2 YNNKEL (reference sequence). This CDR3 has 15 residues. The CDR3 loop is CASSPRTGAVHEQFF. The CDR3 coding sequence is TGTGCCAGCAGCCCGCGGACAGGGGCCGTCCATGAGCAGTTCTTC.

The chain recombines TRBV13 with TRBJ2-1, with TRBD2 matching over 14 bases. V lost 5 bases and J lost 8; bases outside the gene matches: 5. The CDR3 is 15 residues long. CDR1 is PRHDT and CDR2 is FYEKMQ in the germline V gene (reference sequence). CDR3 residues: CASSRGTSGGDEQFF. CDR3 DNA: TGTGCCAGCAGCCGAGGGACTAGCGGGGGTGATGAGCAGTTCTTC.

The chain carries TRBV14 and TRBJ2-1, with 10 bases identical to TRBD1. The CDR3 is 16 residues long. Germline values: CDR1 SGHDN, CDR2 FVKESK. With 1 base clipped from V and 7 bases from J, the junction kept 7 bases outside the gene matches. The CDR3 loop reads CASSQGPGQGTNEQFF. Here the CDR3 DNA reads TGTGCCAGCAGCCAAGGTCCGGGACAGGGGACAAATGAGCAGTTCTTC.

This clone has only one observation. CDR3: CASSLGTYRTGELFF. The DNA for the CDR3 is TGTGCCAGCAGCTTAGGGACGTACAGGACCGGGGAGCTGTTTTTT. The J gene is TRBJ2-2, the V gene TRBV7-9; a possible D gene is TRBD1 (5 bases). The CDR3 is 15 residues long. The V gene's germline CDR1 is SEHNR and CDR2 FQNEAQ (reference sequence). V was cut by 1 base and J by 5 bases, with 11 bases left in between.

In its sample, this clone was seen once. The chain couples TRBV25-1 to TRBJ1-2, with TRBD1 identical over 7 bases. Germline CDR1 is MGHDK and CDR2 is SYGVNS. The CDR3 sequence is 12 residues long. With 6 bases clipped from V and 6 bases from J, the junction kept 4 bases outside the gene matches. CDR3 sequence: CASSGTANGYTF. As DNA, the CDR3 is TGTGCCAGCAGCGGGACAGCTAATGGCTACACCTTC.

This clone has just a few counts. The chain is built from TRBV7-3 and TRBJ2-7; the D gene is possibly TRBD2 (5 bases). The CDR3 is 13 amino acids. CDR1 and CDR2 from the germline V gene are SGHTA and FQGTGA. V was shortened by 4 bases and J by 6 bases, with 13 bases between the two germline ends. The CDR3 DNA reads as TGTGCCAGCAGCTCCCCTGAGGGAAGCGAGCAGTACTTC. Translated, it gives CASSSPEGSEQYF. The whole variable domain, remainder taken from reference TRBV7-3 and TRBJ2-7, is GAGVSQTPSNKVTEKGKYVELRCDPISGHTALYWYRQSLGQGPEFLIYFQGTGAADDSGLPNDRFFAVRPEGSVSTLKIQRTERGDSAVYLCASSSPEGSEQYFGPGTRLTVT.

The chain joins TRBV4-2 to TRBJ2-3, with D possibly being TRBD1 (6 bases). The CDR3 consists of 16 residues. The germline CDR1 and CDR2 sequences are LGHNA and YNFKEQ. With 4 bases removed from V and 0 bases from J, the gap between germline ends came to 14 bases. This chain's CDR3 is CASSPQGRGSTDTQYF. The CDR3 DNA reads TGTGCCAGCAGCCCTCAGGGTAGGGGGAGCACAGATACGCAGTATTTT.

This clone has only a few counts. The gene calls are TRBV28 and TRBJ1-1, with D hard to call. With 6 bases removed from V and 4 bases from J, the gap between germline ends came to 9 bases. Germline V gene lookup returns CDR1 MDHEN and CDR2 SYDVKM. This CDR3 spans 12 amino acids. The CDR3 is CASRVMSTEAFF. The DNA of the CDR3 is TGTGCCAGCAGGGTGATGAGCACTGAAGCTTTCTTT.

This chain uses TRBV19 with TRBJ1-5; 7 nucleotides line up with TRBD1. V lost 2 bases to trimming and J lost 3 bases; unmatched junction nucleotides: 10. The V gene's germline CDR1 is LNHDA and CDR2 SQIVND (reference sequence). The CDR3 is 17 residues long. This CDR3 is CASSISRGQQNNQPQHF. The CDR3 DNA sequence: TGTGCCAGTAGTATAAGTCGGGGACAGCAGAACAATCAGCCCCAGCATTTT. The full variable domain, rest sourced from reference TRBV19 and TRBJ1-5, is DGGITQSPKYLFRKEGQNVTLSCEQNLNHDAMYWYRQDPGQGLRLIYYSQIVNDFQKGDIAEGYSVSREKKESFPLTVTSAQKNPTAFYLCASSISRGQQNNQPQHFGDGTRLSIL.

This clone was detected only a few times. The rearrangement links TRBV11-2 to TRBJ1-2; D not certain. Trimming took off 5 bases at V and 6 bases at J, with 19 bases between the two ends. CDR3 length: 15 residues. Germline V gene lookup returns CDR1 SGHAT and CDR2 FQNNGV. In DNA, the CDR3 is TGTGCCAGCAGCCCTTCGGGGTTTGGGGTAGATGGCTACACCTTC. It encodes CASSPSGFGVDGYTF. Filled out from reference TRBV11-2 and TRBJ1-2, the complete variable domain reads EAGVAQSPRYKIIEKRQSVAFWCNPISGHATLYWYQQILGQGPKLLIQFQNNGVVDDSQLPKDRFSAERLKGVDSTLKIQPAKLEDSAVYLCASSPSGFGVDGYTFGSGTRLTVV.

V usage is TRBV5-6 and J usage is TRBJ1-1; 8 positions match TRBD1. Trimming took 2 bases from V and 3 from J; bases not matched to a gene: 3. The CDR3 sequence is 14 residues long. The germline CDR1 and CDR2 sequences are SGHDT and YYEEEE. The CDR3 DNA sequence: TGTGCCAGCAGCTTTTTGGGACAGGACACTGAAGCTTTCTTT. The encoded protein is CASSFLGQDTEAFF. Looking up the rest from reference TRBV5-6 and TRBJ1-1 gives the full variable domain: DAGVTQSPTHLIKTRGQQVTLRCSPKSGHDTVSWYQQALGQGPQFIFQYYEEEERQRGNFPDRFSGHQFPNYSSELNVNALLLGDSALYLCASSFLGQDTEAFFGQGTRLTVV.

This chain uses TRBV5-6 with TRBJ1-1; D is possibly TRBD1 (5 bases). Germline V lookup: CDR1 SGHDT, CDR2 YYEEEE. Between the trimmed V and J ends, which lost 0 bases and 2 bases, there was a span of 8 bases. This CDR3 region has 14 residues. The CDR3 DNA reads TGTGCCAGCAGCTTGGCCCAGGGAAACACTGAAGCTTTCTTT. This encodes CASSLAQGNTEAFF.

The chain is built from TRBV10-3 and TRBJ1-6; 7 bases map to TRBD1. This CDR3 is built from 15 residues. V shed 11 bases, J shed 0 bases, and the junction held 7 bases outside the gene matches. The V gene's germline CDR1 is ENHRY and CDR2 SYGVKD. CDR3 residues: CAVSRDSSYNSPLHF. The DNA of the CDR3 is TGTGCCGTGAGCAGGGACAGCTCCTATAATTCACCCCTCCACTTT.

This chain links TRBV7-2 with TRBJ1-3; no definite D call. The germline gives CDR1 SGHTA, CDR2 FQGNSA. Trimming left V 0 bases short and J 0 bases short, with 9 bases between. The CDR3 covers 16 residues. CDR3: CASSLARAFSGNTIYF. The CDR3 DNA is TGTGCCAGCAGCTTAGCGAGGGCCTTCTCTGGAAACACCATATATTTT.

The V and J genes are TRBV7-8 and TRBJ2-1; 7 bases agree with TRBD2. The CDR3 contains 16 residues. CDR1 is SGHVS, CDR2 FQNEAQ, per germline. V shed 3 bases, J shed 4 bases, and the junction held 9 bases outside the gene matches. This CDR3 is CASSFSPSGLYNEQFF. In DNA, the CDR3 is TGTGCCAGCAGCTTCAGTCCTAGCGGTTTATACAATGAGCAGTTCTTC. The entire variable domain, with the rest obtained from reference TRBV7-8 and TRBJ2-1, is as follows: GAGVSQSPRYKVAKRGQDVALRCDPISGHVSLFWYQQALGQGPEFLTYFQNEAQLDKSGLPSDRFFAERPEGSVSTLKIQRTQQEDSAVYLCASSFSPSGLYNEQFFGPGTRLTVL.

This clone showed up just a few times. This chain links TRBV6-6 with TRBJ1-6; D might be TRBD1 (6 bases). V was clipped by 5 bases and J by 7 bases, with 24 bases between them. CDR1 MNHNY and CDR2 SVGAGI come from the germline V gene (reference sequence). The CDR3 is 18 residues long. The CDR3 protein is CASSQTRQAKYMNSPLHF. In DNA, the CDR3 is TGTGCCAGCAGTCAAACTAGACAGGCCAAATACATGAATTCACCCCTCCACTTT.

The CDR3 here is CASSALVAGGTDTQYF. The CDR3 DNA sequence: TGTGCCAGCAGCGCTCTCGTAGCGGGAGGCACAGATACGCAGTATTTT. The V call is TRBV9, the J call TRBJ2-3; 9 bases map to TRBD2. CDR1 and CDR2 from the germline V gene are SGDLS and YYNGEE. V lost 3 bases to trimming and J lost 1 base; unmatched junction nucleotides: 6. This CDR3 spans 16 amino acids. The variable domain in full, completed from reference TRBV9 and TRBJ2-3, reads DSGVTQTPKHLITATGQRVTLRCSPRSGDLSVYWYQQSLDQGLQFLIQYYNGEERAKGNILERFSAQQFPDLHSELNLSSLELGDSALYFCASSALVAGGTDTQYFGPGTRLTVL.

V gene TRBV5-4 combines with J gene TRBJ2-7; TRBD2 agrees at 7 bases. V lost 1 base to trimming and J lost 2 bases; unmatched junction nucleotides: 3. This CDR3 comprises 14 residues. From germline, CDR1 is SGHNT and CDR2 YYREEE (reference sequence). This CDR3 reads CASSLQGGAYEQYF. For the CDR3, the DNA is TGTGCCAGCAGCTTGCAGGGAGGGGCCTACGAGCAGTACTTC.

The chain couples TRBV27 to TRBJ2-3; the match to TRBD1 covers 7 bases. The CDR3 runs to 15 residues. Germline V gene sequence: CDR1 MNHEY, CDR2 SMNVEV (reference sequence). J lost 6 bases, V lost 5 bases, and 11 bases had no gene match. DNA of the CDR3: TGTGCCAGCAGTCCCCTGGACAGGCCATGGGATACGCAGTATTTT. This gives the protein CASSPLDRPWDTQYF.

J is TRBJ1-6 and V is TRBV14; tentatively, D is TRBD1 (5 bases). Germline-derived CDR1 and CDR2 are SGHDN and FVKESK. There are 14 residues in the CDR3. V lost 4 bases and J lost 9, with 13 bases in between. The CDR3 DNA reads TGTGCCAGCAGCCCTGGGGCCCGTGGTTCACCCCTCCACTTT. Its protein product is CASSPGARGSPLHF. Supplemented by reference TRBV14 and TRBJ1-6, the full variable domain reads EAGVTQFPSHSVIEKGQTVTLRCDPISGHDNLYWYRRVMGKEIKFLLHFVKESKQDESGMPNNRFLAERTGGTYSTLKVQPAELEDSGVYFCASSPGARGSPLHFGNGTRLTVT.

J is TRBJ2-1 and V is TRBV19, with 7 bases matching TRBD2. The V gene's germline CDR1 is LNHDA and CDR2 SQIVND (reference sequence). The CDR3 sequence is 15 residues long. After removal of 2 bases from V and 0 bases from J, the junction contained 1 base not matched to a gene. The DNA for the CDR3 is TGTGCCAGTAGTATAACGGGGGGCTCCTACAATGAGCAGTTCTTC. This gives the protein CASSITGGSYNEQFF. Supplemented by reference TRBV19 and TRBJ2-1, the full variable domain reads DGGITQSPKYLFRKEGQNVTLSCEQNLNHDAMYWYRQDPGQGLRLIYYSQIVNDFQKGDIAEGYSVSREKKESFPLTVTSAQKNPTAFYLCASSITGGSYNEQFFGPGTRLTVL.

The rearrangement uses TRBV15 and TRBJ2-2; 10 bases line up with TRBD2. The V gene's germline CDR1 is LNHNV and CDR2 YYDKDF (reference sequence). The CDR3 is 19 residues long. V dropped 4 bases and J dropped 2; count of bases not matched to a gene: 13. The DNA for the CDR3 is TGTGCCACCAGCACTCGGCGGGGGGGACTAGCGCCCAACACCGGGGAGCTGTTTTTT. Translating it yields CATSTRRGGLAPNTGELFF.

This sequence joins TRBV19 and TRBJ1-5, with a weak D call TRBD1 (6 bases). This CDR3 contains 16 residues. Trimming took 1 base from V and 0 from J, leaving 10 bases between them. Germline V gives CDR1 LNHDA, CDR2 SQIVND (reference sequence). The CDR3 nucleotides are TGTGCCAGTAGTATAGTTACAGGGAATAGCAATCAGCCCCAGCATTTT. As protein: CASSIVTGNSNQPQHF.

The rearrangement uses TRBV28 and TRBJ2-7, with TRBD2 identical over 7 bases. Germline V CDR1 and CDR2: MDHEN, SYDVKM. J gave up 6 bases and V 6 bases, and 8 bases lay outside the gene matches. The CDR3 loop spans 13 amino acids. The CDR3 here is CASSGLTSVEQYF. The CDR3 DNA is TGTGCCAGCAGCGGGCTTACTAGCGTCGAGCAGTACTTC.

V and J are TRBV30 and TRBJ2-3, with 7 nucleotides matching TRBD2. From germline, CDR1 is GTSNPN and CDR2 SVGIG (reference sequence). The CDR3 extends over 12 amino acids. J lost 4 bases, V lost 4 bases, and 2 bases had no gene match. The CDR3 bases are TGTGCCTGGACGGGGGGAGCAGATACGCAGTATTTT. Translating it yields CAWTGGADTQYF. Combining the CDR3 with reference TRBV30 and TRBJ2-3 gives the whole variable domain SQTIHQWPATLVQPVGSPLSLECTVEGTSNPNLYWYRQAAGRGLQLLFYSVGIGQISSEVPQNLSASRPQDRQFILSSKKLLLSDSGFYLCAWTGGADTQYFGPGTRLTVL.

The J gene is TRBJ1-5, the V gene TRBV2; 11 nucleotides line up with TRBD1. The trim removed 5 bases at V and 8 bases at J, leaving 5 bases unmatched. The germline V gene has CDR1 SNHLY and CDR2 FYNNEI. There are 14 residues in the CDR3. CDR3 bases: TGTGCCAGCAGTCCTTGGGACAGGGGGGAGCCCCAGCATTTT. Translated, it gives CASSPWDRGEPQHF.

V usage is TRBV6-5 and J usage is TRBJ2-5; D is ambiguous. Germline lookup yields CDR1 MNHEY and CDR2 SVGAGI. V lost 5 bases, J lost 6 bases, and 13 bases lay in between. The length of the CDR3 is 13 residues. CDR3 DNA: TGTGCCAGCAGTACGCAGGTCTCAAAGACCCAGTACTTC. Translation gives CASSTQVSKTQYF.

The rearrangement joins TRBV27 to TRBJ2-7; 9 nucleotides agree with TRBD2. V was clipped by 0 bases and J by 0 bases; unmatched bases: 6. This CDR3 comprises 17 residues. CDR1 MNHEY and CDR2 SMNVEV come from the germline V gene (reference sequence). Here the CDR3 reads CASSLSPLAGSSYEQYF. DNA for the CDR3: TGTGCCAGCAGTTTATCCCCACTAGCGGGCAGCTCCTACGAGCAGTACTTC.

The V gene is TRBV20-1, the J gene TRBJ1-2; 9 bases are a match to TRBD1. This CDR3 has 11 amino acids. Germline trimming cut 0 bases from V and 11 bases from J; bases unmatched to any gene: 1. Germline loops: CDR1 DFQATT, CDR2 SNEGSKA (reference sequence). The CDR3 protein is CSAREQGAYTF. The CDR3, as DNA: TGCAGTGCTAGAGAACAGGGGGCTTACACCTTC.

V is TRBV25-1 and J is TRBJ1-4, with 10 bases identical to TRBD1. Germline V gives CDR1 MGHDK, CDR2 SYGVNS. The trim removed 7 bases at V and 7 bases at J, leaving 12 bases unmatched. This CDR3 contains 16 residues. CDR3 DNA: TGTGCCAGCACCGTCGGTGGGGACAGGGGTAGTGAAAAACTGTTTTTT. It yields the protein CASTVGGDRGSEKLFF.

CDR3: CSVDLAGDGETQYF. In DNA form, the CDR3 reads TGCAGCGTTGACTTGGCGGGGGATGGTGAGACCCAGTACTTC. This chain uses TRBV29-1 with TRBJ2-5, with 7 bases identical to TRBD2. Trimming took 3 bases from V and 5 from J; bases not matched to a gene: 9. The CDR3 runs to 14 residues. Germline CDR1 is SQVTM and CDR2 is ANQGSEA.

This clone was counted between two and nine times. The chain combines TRBV14 with TRBJ1-2; D call uncertain. V dropped 4 bases and J dropped 8 bases, with 20 bases sitting between them. This CDR3 region has 15 residues. The germline V gene encodes CDR1 SGHDN and CDR2 FVKESK. CDR3 in DNA: TGTGCCAGCAGCCCGAACCGAGGGAGTGTATCCGGCTACACCTTC. Residues: CASSPNRGSVSGYTF.